The 28 T cell receptor beta chains given below trace back to one sample, sequenced in a study of blood T cells in healthy people across ages. Then a second PCR, running roughly 7 to 11 cycles, was carried out with a sample-barcoded 5' primer and a J-beta primer mix. From the 5' RACE reads, TCRdb called clonotypes with MiXCR, one entry per CDR3 protein. The sample has 950,000 to 1,200,000 distinct CDR3 sequences, 35% to 40% seen once; the top ten hold about an eighth. Sequenced material: blood. Receptors originate from a young man in good health.

The chain uses TRBV10-3 and TRBJ2-4; D remains unclear. In germline, CDR1 is ENHRY, CDR2 SYGVKD. V was trimmed by 6 bases and J by 13 bases, leaving 13 bases between them. The CDR3 spans 11 residues. Written as DNA, the CDR3 is TGTGCCATCAGGAAGGCTGATGAGCAGTACTTC. Translating gives CAIRKADEQYF.

As to this clonotype: A much bigger clone sits one base away, suggesting this may be a read error. V gene TRBV5-1 combines with J gene TRBJ1-1; D remains ambiguous. Germline-derived CDR1 and CDR2 are SGHRS and YFSETQ. The CDR3 is 14 residues long. The DNA for the CDR3 is TGCGCCAGCAGCTTGGGAGCGGGGAACGCTGAAGCTTTCTTT. This gives the protein CASSLGAGNAEAFF.

This clonotype occurred a few times. The rearrangement links TRBV20-1 to TRBJ2-1, with 12 bases aligning to TRBD2. This CDR3 spans 15 amino acids. In germline, CDR1 is DFQATT, CDR2 SNEGSKA (reference sequence). After removal of 6 bases from V and 6 bases from J, the junction contained 9 bases not matched to a gene. The CDR3 spells CSAPRLAGEFNEQFF. DNA of the CDR3: TGCAGTGCCCCTCGACTAGCGGGGGAGTTCAATGAGCAGTTCTTC.

For this clonotype: At one boundary the junction diverges from the germline segment, which might be a read error. V is TRBV4-3 and J is TRBJ2-7, with D perhaps TRBD2 (5 bases). CDR3 length: 14 residues. CDR1 is LGHNA, CDR2 YSLEER, per germline. The CDR3 DNA is TGCGCCAGCAGCCAAGATCCTAGCTCCCACGAGCAGTACTTC. Its translation: CASSQDPSSHEQYF.

The table lists this clonotype with a few counts. The rearrangement joins TRBV25-1 to TRBJ1-2; the match to TRBD1 covers 10 bases. The CDR3 spans 18 residues. Looked up from germline, CDR1 is MGHDK and CDR2 is SYGVNS. V dropped 6 bases and J dropped 0; count of bases not matched to a gene: 13. In nucleotides, the CDR3 is TGTGCCAGCAGCGACTACGGGGACAGGGGTTATCCTAACTATGGCTACACCTTC. This translates into CASSDYGDRGYPNYGYTF.

Only a few counts were recorded for this clonotype. This chain joins TRBV6-1 and TRBJ2-7; weak D call: TRBD1 (5 bases). The V gene lost 6 bases and the J gene lost 3 bases, with 12 bases spanning the gap. CDR1 and CDR2 (germline): MNHNS, SASEGT. This CDR3 spans 13 amino acids. The chain's CDR3 is CASRSGQGYEQYF. The CDR3 bases are TGTGCCAGCAGGTCAGGGCAAGGCTACGAGCAGTACTTC.

This chain uses TRBV12-3 or TRBV12-4 with TRBJ1-6; D gene uncertain. Trimming pared 7 bases from V and 0 bases from J, leaving 7 bases between. This CDR3 is 14 amino acids long. In nucleotides, the CDR3 is TGTGCCAGCACCCTTCGCTCCTATAATTCACCCCTCCACTTT. This translates into CASTLRSYNSPLHF.

This chain connects TRBV2 to TRBJ1-2; no reliable D call. The germline V and J ends were trimmed by 5 bases and 5 bases, with 15 bases remaining between them. The germline V gene encodes CDR1 SNHLY and CDR2 FYNNEI. This CDR3 has 14 amino acids. The CDR3 spells CASSLDREAYGYTF. The CDR3 region has the DNA TGTGCCAGCAGTCTGGATAGGGAAGCTTATGGCTACACCTTC.

This clonotype showed up just a few times. This chain links TRBV9 with TRBJ2-1, with no clear D. Germline assignment: CDR1 SGDLS and CDR2 YYNGEE. The CDR3 totals 14 residues. The germline V and J ends were trimmed by 0 bases and 6 bases, with 10 bases remaining between them. The CDR3 DNA is TGTGCCAGCAGCGTAGCTGGGGTAGGCAATGAGCAGTTCTTC. This gives the protein CASSVAGVGNEQFF.

The V and J genes are TRBV5-1 and TRBJ2-3; D perhaps matches TRBD1 (6 bases). V lost 6 bases and J lost 6, with 17 bases in between. Germline V gene lookup returns CDR1 SGHRS and CDR2 YFSETQ. The CDR3 covers 14 residues. In DNA, the CDR3 is TGCGCCAGCACCGCCGCGACAGGCGGGGATACGCAGTATTTT. It codes for CASTAATGGDTQYF.

This clonotype showed up just a few times. Here the CDR3 reads CASSQDARVRQFF. For the CDR3, the DNA is TGTGCCAGCAGCCAAGATGCGAGGGTGAGGCAGTTCTTC. The chain is built from TRBV14 and TRBJ2-1; D is possibly TRBD2 (5 bases). CDR1 SGHDN and CDR2 FVKESK come from the germline V gene. The CDR3 has 13 amino acids. The V end lost 0 bases, the J end lost 12 bases, and 12 bases lay between the germline ends.

A few counts support this clonotype. The chain couples TRBV4-3 to TRBJ1-5; no reliable D call. Trimming took off 0 bases at V and 4 bases at J, with 16 bases between the two ends. Germline CDR1 reads LGHNA; CDR2 reads YSLEER. The CDR3 consists of 17 residues. CDR3 sequence reads: CASSQDIASVNNQPQHF. The CDR3 nucleotides read TGCGCCAGCAGCCAAGATATAGCTTCCGTAAATAATCAGCCCCAGCATTTT.

In this sample, this clonotype turned up a few times. The chain links TRBV7-9 to TRBJ1-1; D ambiguous. V shed 2 bases and J shed 7 bases, with 11 bases lying between them. This CDR3 region has 13 residues. The germline V gene encodes CDR1 SEHNR and CDR2 FQNEAQ (reference sequence). The CDR3 coding sequence is TGTGCCAGCAGCTTACCAGCCAGCCTTGAAGCTTTCTTT. Translation: CASSLPASLEAFF.

The sample holds many counts of this clonotype. The chain carries TRBV27 and TRBJ2-3; TRBD1 is a possible D gene (5 bases). The V gene lost 2 bases and the J gene lost 2 bases, with 11 bases spanning the gap. The CDR3 length is 15 residues. CDR1 and CDR2 from the germline V gene are MNHEY and SMNVEV (reference sequence). The CDR3 sequence is CASSLGAANTDTQYF. The CDR3 region has the DNA TGTGCCAGCAGTTTAGGGGCGGCTAACACAGATACGCAGTATTTT.

A note on this clonotype: An end of the junction does not agree with germline; a read error may underlie this. The chain carries TRBV7-9 and TRBJ2-6, with a possible D match to TRBD1 (5 bases). This CDR3 is 15 amino acids long. CDR1 is SEHNR, CDR2 FQNEAQ, per germline (reference sequence). The CDR3 nucleotides read TGTGCCAGCAGCTTCGAGAGTTCTGGGGCCAACGCCCTGACTTTC. This translates into CASSFESSGANALTF. The complete variable domain, with remaining parts taken from reference TRBV7-9 and TRBJ2-6, reads DTGVSQNPRHKITKRGQNVTFRCDPISEHNRLYWYRQTLGQGPEFLTYFQNEAQLEKSRLLSDRFSAERPKGSFSTLEIQRTEQGDSAMYLCASSFESSGANALTFGAGSRLTVL.

The CDR3 is CASSFGLAELSYNEQFF. The CDR3 DNA reads TGTGCCAGCAGCTTCGGGCTAGCGGAGCTATCCTACAATGAGCAGTTCTTC. V usage is TRBV7-6 and J usage is TRBJ2-1, with 7 bases identical to TRBD2. The CDR3 totals 17 residues. The trim removed 3 bases at V and 1 base at J, leaving 9 bases unmatched. Looked up from germline, CDR1 is SGHVS and CDR2 is FNYEAQ. The whole variable domain, remainder taken from reference TRBV7-6 and TRBJ2-1, is GAGVSQSPRYKVTKRGQDVALRCDPISGHVSLYWYRQALGQGPEFLTYFNYEAQQDKSGLPNDRFSAERPEGSISTLTIQRTEQRDSAMYRCASSFGLAELSYNEQFFGPGTRLTVL.

This clonotype has more than one count but fewer than ten. This rearrangement joins TRBV5-1 to TRBJ1-2; D unclear. Germline V gene sequence: CDR1 SGHRS, CDR2 YFSETQ. Trimming removed 0 bases at V and 2 bases at J, with 11 bases between. The CDR3 is 15 residues long. This chain's CDR3 is CASSLGGPVNYGYTF. For the CDR3, the DNA is TGCGCCAGCAGCTTGGGCGGCCCGGTAAACTATGGCTACACCTTC.

The V and J genes are TRBV4-2 and TRBJ2-3; tentatively, D is TRBD1 (6 bases). The CDR3 consists of 19 residues. Germline V gene sequence: CDR1 LGHNA, CDR2 YNFKEQ. V gave up 4 bases and J gave up 0 bases, with 23 bases separating them. CDR3 in amino acids: CASSRTRWGWGPSTDTQYF. In DNA form, the CDR3 reads TGTGCCAGCAGCCGGACTCGGTGGGGGTGGGGGCCTAGCACAGATACGCAGTATTTT.

The J gene is TRBJ2-7, the V gene TRBV12-3 or TRBV12-4; possible D gene TRBD2, 5 bases. V lost 6 bases and J lost 3, with 18 bases in between. The CDR3 runs to 15 residues. This CDR3 reads CASSPFSGSLYEQYF. The CDR3 region has the DNA TGTGCCAGCAGCCCTTTTTCGGGGTCCCTCTACGAGCAGTACTTC.

The rearrangement joins TRBV4-1 to TRBJ1-1; no clear D gene. The germline gives CDR1 MGHRA, CDR2 YSYEKL. Trimming pared 2 bases from V and 3 bases from J, leaving 7 bases between. The CDR3 loop spans 13 amino acids. CDR3 nucleotides: TGCGCCAGCAGCCAAACGGAAGACACTGAAGCTTTCTTT. The encoded protein is CASSQTEDTEAFF.

The chain combines TRBV6-2 or TRBV6-3 with TRBJ2-1; 8 positions agree with TRBD1. This CDR3 is 15 amino acids long. V was pared by 7 bases and J by 0 bases, with 5 bases of the junction left unmatched. Germline values: CDR1 MNHEY, CDR2 SVGEGT. Here the CDR3 reads CASTVQGVSYNEQFF. DNA for the CDR3: TGTGCCAGCACTGTACAGGGGGTCTCCTACAATGAGCAGTTCTTC.

This chain connects TRBV7-8 to TRBJ1-1; 12 bases align to TRBD1. The CDR3 totals 16 residues. Unmatched junction bases numbered 11, after V lost 5 bases and J lost 7 bases. Per the germline V gene, CDR1 is SGHVS and CDR2 is FQNEAQ. CDR3 sequence (DNA): TGTGCCAGCAGCCCCGGGACAGGGGGCTTGTTCGGTGAAGCTTTCTTT. Translating it yields CASSPGTGGLFGEAFF.

V gene TRBV4-2 combines with J gene TRBJ1-5; D unresolved. The V end lost 1 base, the J end lost 2 bases, and 18 bases lay between the germline ends. This CDR3 contains 18 residues. CDR1 is LGHNA, CDR2 YNFKEQ, per germline. CDR3 amino acids: CASSQGVKSYEGNQPQHF. The CDR3 DNA reads as TGTGCCAGCAGCCAAGGAGTCAAATCATACGAGGGCAATCAGCCCCAGCATTTT.

The chain uses TRBV3-1 and TRBJ2-3; D uncertain. The V and J ends lost 0 bases and 2 bases respectively, with 12 bases between them. The CDR3 length is 16 residues. Germline V gene data show CDR1 as LGHDT and CDR2 as YNNKEL (reference sequence). The CDR3 region has the DNA TGTGCCAGCAGCCAAGATTGGGAAGCGACCACAGATACGCAGTATTTT. Its translation: CASSQDWEATTDTQYF.

As concerns this clonotype: This sequence may be a read error, since a much larger clone differs from it by one base. This chain uses TRBV5-1 with TRBJ2-4; D is tentatively TRBD1 or TRBD2 (5 bases each). V lost 0 bases and J lost 3, with 10 bases in between. Germline lookup yields CDR1 SGHRS and CDR2 YFSETQ. The length of the CDR3 is 15 residues. The CDR3 DNA is TGCGCCAGCAGCTTGGTGCAGGGAGTCAAAAACATTCAGTACTTC. This translates into CASSLVQGVKNIQYF.

V gene TRBV18 combines with J gene TRBJ1-1; the match to TRBD1 covers 8 bases. The CDR3 covers 16 residues. Germline V gene lookup returns CDR1 KGHSH and CDR2 LQKENI. Trimming cost V 2 bases and J 4 bases; bases outside gene matches: 9. The CDR3 nucleotides read TGTGCCAGCTCACCATGGGGTAGCGGACAGGGCACTGAAGCTTTCTTT. Translated: CASSPWGSGQGTEAFF.

This clonotype was seen once. The likely explanation is a read error, given a far larger clone one base away. The chain uses TRBV28 and TRBJ2-5; D gene uncertain. The CDR3 runs to 11 residues. Germline V gene sequence: CDR1 MDHEN, CDR2 SYDVKM. CDR3 DNA sequence: TGTGCCAGCAGTGAACAAGAGACCCAGTGCTTC. It is translated as CASSEQETQCF.

In DNA, the CDR3 is TGTGCCAGCAGCGGCGGGGGAAAAAAACTGTTTTTT. Residues: CASSGGGKKLFF. This chain uses TRBV7-2 with TRBJ1-4; possible D gene TRBD1, 5 bases. The V end lost 5 bases, the J end lost 9 bases, and 10 bases lay between the germline ends. This CDR3 is 12 amino acids long. Germline loops: CDR1 SGHTA, CDR2 FQGNSA.